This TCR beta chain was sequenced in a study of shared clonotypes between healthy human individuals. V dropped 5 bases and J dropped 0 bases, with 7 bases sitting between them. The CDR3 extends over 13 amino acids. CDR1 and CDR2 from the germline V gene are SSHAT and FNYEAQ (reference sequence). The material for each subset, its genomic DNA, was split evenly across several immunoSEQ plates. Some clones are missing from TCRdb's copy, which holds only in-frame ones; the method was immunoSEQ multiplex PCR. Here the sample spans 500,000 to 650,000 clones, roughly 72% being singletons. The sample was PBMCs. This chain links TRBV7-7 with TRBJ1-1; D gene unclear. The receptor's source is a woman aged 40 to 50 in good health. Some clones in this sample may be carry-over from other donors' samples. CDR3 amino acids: CASSPDLNTEAFF. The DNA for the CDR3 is TGTGCCAGCAGCCCGGATTTGAACACTGAAGCTTTCTTT.